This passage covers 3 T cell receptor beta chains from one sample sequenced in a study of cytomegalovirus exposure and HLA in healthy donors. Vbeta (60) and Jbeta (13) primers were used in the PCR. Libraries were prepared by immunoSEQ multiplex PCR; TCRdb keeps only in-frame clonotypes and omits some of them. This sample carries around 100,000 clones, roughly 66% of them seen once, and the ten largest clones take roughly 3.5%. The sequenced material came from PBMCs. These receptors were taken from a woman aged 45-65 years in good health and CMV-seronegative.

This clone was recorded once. The CDR3 region has the DNA TGTGCCAGCAGCTTAAGGCGGGCAGGGGGCCAAGAGACCCAGTACTTC. Its translation: CASSLRRAGGQETQYF. V gene TRBV7-6 combines with J gene TRBJ2-5; 7 bases match TRBD1. V gave up 2 bases and J gave up 1 base; unmatched junction bases: 7. The length of the CDR3 is 16 residues. The V gene's germline CDR1 is SGHVS and CDR2 FNYEAQ.

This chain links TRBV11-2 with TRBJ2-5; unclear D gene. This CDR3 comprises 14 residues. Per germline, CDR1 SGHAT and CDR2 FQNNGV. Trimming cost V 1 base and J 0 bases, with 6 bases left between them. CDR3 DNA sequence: TGTGCCAGCAGCTTAGCCCCAAACCAAGAGACCCAGTACTTC. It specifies CASSLAPNQETQYF. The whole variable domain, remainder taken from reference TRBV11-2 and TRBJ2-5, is EAGVAQSPRYKIIEKRQSVAFWCNPISGHATLYWYQQILGQGPKLLIQFQNNGVVDDSQLPKDRFSAERLKGVDSTLKIQPAKLEDSAVYLCASSLAPNQETQYFGPGTRLLVL.

For the CDR3, the DNA is TGTGCCAGCAGCGAACCTTTGGCGATGGGGAGAGAGACCCAGTACTTC. It is translated as CASSEPLAMGRETQYF. The chain is built from TRBV5-5 and TRBJ2-5, with D maybe TRBD2 (5 bases). The CDR3 covers 16 residues. Trimming pared 4 bases from V and 4 bases from J, leaving 20 bases between. Germline values: CDR1 SGHKS, CDR2 YYEKEE (reference sequence).